The clone carrying this TCR beta chain was seen only a few times. What it recognizes is unknown. These data come from a study of identical twins. The ends were cut back, 5 bases at V and 3 bases at J, with 16 bases in the middle. The CDR3 is made up of 15 amino acids. Germline V gene data show CDR1 as MNHEY and CDR2 as SMNVEV (reference sequence). Findings of the study overall: Twins' excess sharing was less marked for out-of-frame beta sequences. For cord blood, abundant beta clonotypes had fewer insertions, unlike memory repertoires, which showed none. Low generation-probability sequences were in excess among twin-shared out-of-frame alpha sequences.

A universal primer site was created by template switching, with the cDNA bearing unique molecular identifiers. Each CDR3 protein is one row after TCRdb ran MiXCR on the 5' RACE reads. The sample lists under 900,000 distinct CDR3 sequences, roughly 12% occurring once. The same sample was also studied in work on yellow fever vaccine responses in identical twins.

The genes are TRBV27 and TRBJ1-2; D gene unclear. Sequenced material: PBMCs. This TCR was recovered from a woman in her late teens or twenties in good health. CDR3 bases: TGTGCCAGCAGTGGGGTAAGAGGGTCAGACTATGGCTACACCTTC. This encodes CASSGVRGSDYGYTF.